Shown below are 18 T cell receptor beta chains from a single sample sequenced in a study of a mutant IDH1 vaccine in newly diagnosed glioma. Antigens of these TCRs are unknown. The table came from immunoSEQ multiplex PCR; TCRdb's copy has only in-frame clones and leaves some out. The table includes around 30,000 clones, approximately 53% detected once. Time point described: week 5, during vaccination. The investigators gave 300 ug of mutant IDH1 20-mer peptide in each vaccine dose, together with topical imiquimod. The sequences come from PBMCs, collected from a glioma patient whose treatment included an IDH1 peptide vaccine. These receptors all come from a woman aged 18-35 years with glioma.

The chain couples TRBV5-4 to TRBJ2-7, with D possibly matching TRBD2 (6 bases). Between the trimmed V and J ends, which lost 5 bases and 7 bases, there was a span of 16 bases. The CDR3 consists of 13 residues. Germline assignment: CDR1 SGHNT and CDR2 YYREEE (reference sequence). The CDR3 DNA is TGTGCCAGCAGTCGGGACTGGCTCGGGGAGCAGTACTTC. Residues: CASSRDWLGEQYF.

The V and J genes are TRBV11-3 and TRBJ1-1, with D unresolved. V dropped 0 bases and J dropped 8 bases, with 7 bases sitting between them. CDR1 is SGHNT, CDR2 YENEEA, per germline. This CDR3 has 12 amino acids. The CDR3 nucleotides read TGTGCCAGCAGCTTAGATACCCAAGAAGCTTTCTTT. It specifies CASSLDTQEAFF.

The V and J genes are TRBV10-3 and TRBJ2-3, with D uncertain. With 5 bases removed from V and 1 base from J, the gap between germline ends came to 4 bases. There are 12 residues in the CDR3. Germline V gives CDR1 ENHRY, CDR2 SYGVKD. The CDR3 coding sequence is TGTGCCATCAGTCCTGGCACAGATACGCAGTATTTT. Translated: CAISPGTDTQYF.

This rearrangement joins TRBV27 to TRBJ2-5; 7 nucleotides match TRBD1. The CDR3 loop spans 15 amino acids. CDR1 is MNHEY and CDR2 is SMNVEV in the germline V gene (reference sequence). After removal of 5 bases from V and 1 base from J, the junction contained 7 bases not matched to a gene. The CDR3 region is CASSPQWDSQETQYF. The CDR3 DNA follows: TGTGCCAGCAGTCCACAATGGGACAGCCAAGAGACCCAGTACTTC.

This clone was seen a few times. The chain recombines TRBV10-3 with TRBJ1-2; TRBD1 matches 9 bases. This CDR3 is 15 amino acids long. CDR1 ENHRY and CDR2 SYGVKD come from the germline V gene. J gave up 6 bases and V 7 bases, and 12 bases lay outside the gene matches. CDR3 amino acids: CAITATGGMSDGYTF. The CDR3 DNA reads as TGTGCCATCACCGCAACAGGGGGCATGAGCGATGGCTACACCTTC.

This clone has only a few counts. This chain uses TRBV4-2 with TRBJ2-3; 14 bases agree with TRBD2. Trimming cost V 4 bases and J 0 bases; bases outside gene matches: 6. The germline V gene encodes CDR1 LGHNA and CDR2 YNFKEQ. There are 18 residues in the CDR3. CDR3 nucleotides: TGTGCCAGCAGCCCGGGACTAGCGGGGGTGTCTAGCACAGATACGCAGTATTTT. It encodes CASSPGLAGVSSTDTQYF.

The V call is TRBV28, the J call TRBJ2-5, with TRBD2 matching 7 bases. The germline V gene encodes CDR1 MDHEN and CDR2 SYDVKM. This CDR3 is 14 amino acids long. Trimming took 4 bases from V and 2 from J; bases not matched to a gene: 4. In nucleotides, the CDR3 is TGTGCCAGCAGTTCTCTAGCGGAACAAGAGACCCAGTACTTC. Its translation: CASSSLAEQETQYF.

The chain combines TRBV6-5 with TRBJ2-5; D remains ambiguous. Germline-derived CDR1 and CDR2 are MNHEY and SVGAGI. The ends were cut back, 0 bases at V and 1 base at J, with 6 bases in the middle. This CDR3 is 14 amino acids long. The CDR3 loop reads CASSYSRSQETQYF. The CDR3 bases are TGTGCCAGCAGTTACTCGAGGTCCCAAGAGACCCAGTACTTC.

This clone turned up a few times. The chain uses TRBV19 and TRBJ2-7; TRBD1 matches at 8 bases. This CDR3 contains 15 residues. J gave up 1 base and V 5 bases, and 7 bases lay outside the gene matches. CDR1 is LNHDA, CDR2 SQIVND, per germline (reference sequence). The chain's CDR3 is CASSRTGGSSYEQYF. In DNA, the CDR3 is TGTGCCAGTAGTCGAACAGGGGGATCATCCTACGAGCAGTACTTC.

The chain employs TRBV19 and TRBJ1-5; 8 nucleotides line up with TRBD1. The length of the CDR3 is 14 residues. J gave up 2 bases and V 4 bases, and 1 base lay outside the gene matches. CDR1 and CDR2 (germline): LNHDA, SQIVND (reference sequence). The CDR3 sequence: CASSKTGGNQPQHF. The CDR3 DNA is TGTGCCAGTAGTAAGACAGGGGGCAATCAGCCCCAGCATTTT.

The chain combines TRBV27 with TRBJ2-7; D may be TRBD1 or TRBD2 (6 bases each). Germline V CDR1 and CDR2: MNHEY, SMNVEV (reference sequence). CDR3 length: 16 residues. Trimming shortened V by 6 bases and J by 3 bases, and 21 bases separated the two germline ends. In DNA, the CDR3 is TGTGCCAGCAGCCATACCCGTAGGGGGGCGAACTACGAGCAGTACTTC. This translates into CASSHTRRGANYEQYF.

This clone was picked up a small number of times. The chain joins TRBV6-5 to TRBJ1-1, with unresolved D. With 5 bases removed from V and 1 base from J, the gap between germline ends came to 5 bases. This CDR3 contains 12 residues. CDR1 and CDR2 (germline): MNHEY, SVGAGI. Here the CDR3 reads CASSPSNTEAFF. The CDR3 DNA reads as TGTGCCAGCAGTCCCTCGAACACTGAAGCTTTCTTT.

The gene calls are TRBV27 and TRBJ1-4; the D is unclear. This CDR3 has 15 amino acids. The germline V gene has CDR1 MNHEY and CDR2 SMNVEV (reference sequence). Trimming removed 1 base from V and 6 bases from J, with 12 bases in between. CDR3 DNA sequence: TGTGCCAGCAGTTTATTCGGCGGGAGGGATGAAAAACTGTTTTTT. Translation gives CASSLFGGRDEKLFF.

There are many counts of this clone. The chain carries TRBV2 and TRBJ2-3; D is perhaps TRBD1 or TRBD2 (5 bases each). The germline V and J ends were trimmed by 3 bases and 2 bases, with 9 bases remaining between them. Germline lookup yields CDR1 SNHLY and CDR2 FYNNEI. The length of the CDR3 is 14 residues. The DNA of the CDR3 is TGTGCCAGCAGTGATTGGGGGAACACAGATACGCAGTATTTT. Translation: CASSDWGNTDTQYF. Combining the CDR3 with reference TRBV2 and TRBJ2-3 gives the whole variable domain EPEVTQTPSHQVTQMGQEVILRCVPISNHLYFYWYRQILGQKVEFLVSFYNNEISEKSEIFDDQFSVERPDGSNFTLKIRSTKLEDSAMYFCASSDWGNTDTQYFGPGTRLTVL.

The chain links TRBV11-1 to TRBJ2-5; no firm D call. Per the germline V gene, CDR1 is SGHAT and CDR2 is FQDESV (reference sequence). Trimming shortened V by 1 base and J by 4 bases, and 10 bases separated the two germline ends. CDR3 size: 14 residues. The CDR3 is CASSLDPRTETQYF. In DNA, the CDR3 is TGTGCCAGCAGCTTAGATCCCAGGACAGAGACCCAGTACTTC.

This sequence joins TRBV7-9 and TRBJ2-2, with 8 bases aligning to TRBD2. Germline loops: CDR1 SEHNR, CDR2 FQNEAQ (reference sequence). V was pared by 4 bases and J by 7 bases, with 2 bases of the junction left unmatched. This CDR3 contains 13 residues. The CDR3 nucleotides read TGTGCCAGCAGCTCGGGACTAGGCGGGGAGCTGTTTTTT. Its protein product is CASSSGLGGELFF.

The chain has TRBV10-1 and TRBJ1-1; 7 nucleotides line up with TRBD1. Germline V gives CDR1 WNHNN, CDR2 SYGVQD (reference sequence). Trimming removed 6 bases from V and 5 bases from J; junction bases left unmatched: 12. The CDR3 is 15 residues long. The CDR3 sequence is CASSPKGQSGTEAFF. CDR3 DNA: TGCGCCAGCAGCCCTAAGGGACAGTCGGGGACTGAAGCTTTCTTT.

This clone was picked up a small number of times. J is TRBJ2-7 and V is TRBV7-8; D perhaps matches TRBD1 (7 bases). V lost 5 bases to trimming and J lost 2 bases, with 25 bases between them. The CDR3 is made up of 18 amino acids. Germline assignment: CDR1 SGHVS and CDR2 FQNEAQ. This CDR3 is CASSRGRRSGDRPYEQYF. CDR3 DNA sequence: TGTGCCAGCAGCCGAGGAAGAAGATCGGGGGACAGACCCTACGAGCAGTACTTC.